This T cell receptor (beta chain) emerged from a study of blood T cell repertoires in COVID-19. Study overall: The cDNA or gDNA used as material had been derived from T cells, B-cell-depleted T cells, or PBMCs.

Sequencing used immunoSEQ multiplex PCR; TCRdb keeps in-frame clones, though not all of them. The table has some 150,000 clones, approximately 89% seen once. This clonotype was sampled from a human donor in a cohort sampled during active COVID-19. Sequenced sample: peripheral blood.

The CDR3 nucleotides read TGTGCCAGCGGGAACAGGGTTGGGGAAAAACTGTTTTTT. Protein product: CASGNRVGEKLFF. The chain is built from TRBV7-2 and TRBJ1-4; a possible D gene is TRBD1 (6 bases). V was pared by 8 bases and J by 8 bases, with 15 bases between. The CDR3 runs to 13 residues. Germline V CDR1 and CDR2: SGHTA, FQGNSA.